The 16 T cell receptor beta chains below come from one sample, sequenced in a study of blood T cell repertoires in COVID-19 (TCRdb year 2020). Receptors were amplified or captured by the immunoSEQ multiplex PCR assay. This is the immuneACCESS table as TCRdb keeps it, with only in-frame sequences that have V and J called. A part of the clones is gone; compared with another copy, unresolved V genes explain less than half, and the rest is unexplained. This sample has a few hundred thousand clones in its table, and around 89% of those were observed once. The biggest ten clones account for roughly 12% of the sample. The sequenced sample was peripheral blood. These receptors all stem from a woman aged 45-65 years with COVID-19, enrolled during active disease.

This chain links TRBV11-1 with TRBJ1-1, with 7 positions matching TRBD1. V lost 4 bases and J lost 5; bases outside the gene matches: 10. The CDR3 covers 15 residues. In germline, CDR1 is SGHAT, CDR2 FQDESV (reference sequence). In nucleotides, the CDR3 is TGTGCCAGCAGCTGGGCCGGGACAGCAAGGACTGAAGCTTTCTTT. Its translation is CASSWAGTARTEAFF.

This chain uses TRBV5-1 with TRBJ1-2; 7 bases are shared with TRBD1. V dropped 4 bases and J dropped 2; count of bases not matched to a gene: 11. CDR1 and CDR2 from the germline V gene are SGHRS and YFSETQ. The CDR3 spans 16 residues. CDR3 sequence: CASSPRDSPDNYGYTF. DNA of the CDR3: TGCGCCAGCAGCCCCCGGGACAGCCCCGACAACTATGGCTACACCTTC.

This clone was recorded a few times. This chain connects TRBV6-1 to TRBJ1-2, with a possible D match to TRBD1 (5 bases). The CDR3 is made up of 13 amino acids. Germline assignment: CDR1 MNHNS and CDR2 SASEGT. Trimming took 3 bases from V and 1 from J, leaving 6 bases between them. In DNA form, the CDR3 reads TGTGCCAGCAGTGACAGGGATAACTATGGCTACACCTTC. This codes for CASSDRDNYGYTF.

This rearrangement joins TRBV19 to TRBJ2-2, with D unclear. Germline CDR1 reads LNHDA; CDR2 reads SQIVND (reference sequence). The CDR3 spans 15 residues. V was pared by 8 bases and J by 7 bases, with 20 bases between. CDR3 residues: CASEPRPQLNGELFF. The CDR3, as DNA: TGTGCCAGTGAACCCCGCCCACAGCTAAACGGGGAGCTGTTTTTT.

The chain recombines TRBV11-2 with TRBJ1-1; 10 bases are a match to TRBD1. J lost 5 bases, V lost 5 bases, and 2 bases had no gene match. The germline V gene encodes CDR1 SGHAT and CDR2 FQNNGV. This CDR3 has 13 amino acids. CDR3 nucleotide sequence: TGTGCCAGCAGCCAGGGACAGGGGACTGAAGCTTTCTTT. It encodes CASSQGQGTEAFF.

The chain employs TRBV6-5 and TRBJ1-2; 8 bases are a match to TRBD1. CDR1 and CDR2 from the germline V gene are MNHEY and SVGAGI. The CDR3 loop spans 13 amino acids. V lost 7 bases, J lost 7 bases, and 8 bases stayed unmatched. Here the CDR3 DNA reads TGTGCCAGCATTATGGACAGGGTGGGTGGCTACACCTTC. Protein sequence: CASIMDRVGGYTF.

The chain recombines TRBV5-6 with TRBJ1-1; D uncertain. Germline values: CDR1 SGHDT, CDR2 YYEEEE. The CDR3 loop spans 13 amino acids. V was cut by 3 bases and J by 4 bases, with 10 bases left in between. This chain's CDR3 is CASSSPGGTEAFF. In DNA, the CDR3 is TGTGCCAGCAGCTCACCTGGAGGCACTGAAGCTTTCTTT.

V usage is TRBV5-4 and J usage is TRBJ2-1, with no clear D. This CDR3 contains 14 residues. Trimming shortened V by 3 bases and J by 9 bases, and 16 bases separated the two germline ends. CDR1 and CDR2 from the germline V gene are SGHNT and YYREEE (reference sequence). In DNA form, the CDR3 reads TGTGCCAGCAGCTCCCCTTCGGTTGCTGGTGAGCAGTTCTTC. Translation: CASSSPSVAGEQFF.

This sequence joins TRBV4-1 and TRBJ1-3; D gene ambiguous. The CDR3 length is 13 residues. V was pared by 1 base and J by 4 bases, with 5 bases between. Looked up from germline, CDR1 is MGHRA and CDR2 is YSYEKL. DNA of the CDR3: TGCGCCAGCAGCCAAGTCTCCGGAAACACCATATATTTT. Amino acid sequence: CASSQVSGNTIYF.

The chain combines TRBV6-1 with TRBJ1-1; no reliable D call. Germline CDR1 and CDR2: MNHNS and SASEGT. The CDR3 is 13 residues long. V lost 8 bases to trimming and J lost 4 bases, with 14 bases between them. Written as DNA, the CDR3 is TGTGCCAGCCAGACACCCCGAATCACTGAAGCTTTCTTT. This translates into CASQTPRITEAFF.

Here the CDR3 DNA reads TGTGCCAGCAGCCTGAGACAGTCCTACGAGCAGTACTTC. Its protein product is CASSLRQSYEQYF. This chain joins TRBV11-3 and TRBJ2-7; tentative D call: TRBD1 (5 bases). Germline loops: CDR1 SGHNT, CDR2 YENEEA. The V end was cut by 5 bases, the J end by 1 base, with 9 bases between. The CDR3 covers 13 residues.

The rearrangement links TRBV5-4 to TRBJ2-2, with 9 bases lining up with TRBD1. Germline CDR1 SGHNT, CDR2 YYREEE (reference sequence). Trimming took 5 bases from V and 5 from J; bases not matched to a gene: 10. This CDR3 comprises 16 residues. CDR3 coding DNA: TGTGCCAGCAGGCCCCGGACAGGGGCCCAAACCGGGGAGCTGTTTTTT. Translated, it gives CASRPRTGAQTGELFF.

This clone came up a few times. The CDR3 region has the DNA TGTGCCAGCAGGAGGGCAGGAGTCACTGGGACAGGTGGTGGCTACACCTTC. Translating gives CASRRAGVTGTGGGYTF. The J gene is TRBJ1-2, the V gene TRBV9, with TRBD1 identical over 8 bases. Unmatched junction bases numbered 19, after V lost 5 bases and J lost 7 bases. Germline V gene data show CDR1 as SGDLS and CDR2 as YYNGEE. The CDR3 length is 17 residues.

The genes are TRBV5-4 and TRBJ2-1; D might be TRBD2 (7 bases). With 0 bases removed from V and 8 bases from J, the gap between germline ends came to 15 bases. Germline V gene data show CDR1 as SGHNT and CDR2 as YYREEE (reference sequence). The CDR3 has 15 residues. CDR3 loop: CASSLGGGAGYEQFF. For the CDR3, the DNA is TGTGCCAGCAGCTTGGGAGGGGGGGCCGGGTATGAGCAGTTCTTC.

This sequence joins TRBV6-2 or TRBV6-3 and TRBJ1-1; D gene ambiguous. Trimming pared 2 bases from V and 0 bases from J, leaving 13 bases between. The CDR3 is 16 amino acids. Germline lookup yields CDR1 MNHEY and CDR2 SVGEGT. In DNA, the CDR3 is TGTGCCAGCAGTTACCCCCCGGTCACCATGAACACTGAAGCTTTCTTT. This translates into CASSYPPVTMNTEAFF.

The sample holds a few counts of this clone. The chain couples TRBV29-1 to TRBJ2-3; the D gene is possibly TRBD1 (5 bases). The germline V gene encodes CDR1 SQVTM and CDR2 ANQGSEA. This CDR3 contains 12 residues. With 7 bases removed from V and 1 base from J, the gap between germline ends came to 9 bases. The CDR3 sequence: CSATTGTDTQYF. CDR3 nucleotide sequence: TGCAGCGCTACGACAGGCACAGATACGCAGTATTTT.